A single sample gave rise to the 23 T cell receptor beta chains below, sequenced in a study of graft-versus-host responses after intestinal transplantation. Here immunoSEQ multiplex PCR was the method, and the copy in TCRdb shows in-frame clones only, minus some. Among 20,000 to 25,000 clones listed, around 78% were seen once. Graft tissue processing released intraepithelial and lamina propria lymphocytes. The sample in question was ileum tissue, obtained 12 days after intestinal transplant. The receptors were gathered from a human patient who received an intestinal transplant, so some T cells may come from the graft donor.

The V gene is TRBV29-1, the J gene TRBJ1-2; 10 bases align to TRBD1. This CDR3 contains 12 residues. Germline V gives CDR1 SQVTM, CDR2 ANQGSEA. J gave up 5 bases and V 8 bases, and 5 bases lay outside the gene matches. This chain's CDR3 is CSTGQGGYGYTF. In DNA, the CDR3 is TGCAGCACCGGACAGGGGGGGTATGGCTACACCTTC.

The chain recombines TRBV15 with TRBJ2-1; TRBD2 matches 10 bases. After removal of 2 bases from V and 12 bases from J, the junction contained 13 bases not matched to a gene. The V gene's germline CDR1 is LNHNV and CDR2 YYDKDF (reference sequence). The CDR3 loop spans 16 amino acids. This CDR3 is CATSRLAGASGTGQFF. CDR3 DNA: TGTGCCACCAGCAGACTAGCGGGGGCCTCGGGGACAGGGCAGTTCTTC.

This clone was detected only once. The sample contains more than one DNA sequence encoding this CDR3. The rearrangement links TRBV6-1 to TRBJ2-7, with 12 bases that match TRBD1. J was trimmed by 4 bases and V by 6 bases; bases with no gene match: 4. Germline V CDR1 and CDR2: MNHNS, SASEGT. The CDR3 contains 14 residues. The CDR3, as DNA: TGTGCCAGCAGCAGGGGACAGGGGGCTTACGAGCAGTACTTC. Protein product: CASSRGQGAYEQYF.

This rearrangement joins TRBV9 to TRBJ2-1, with 14 bases fitting TRBD2. V lost 3 bases and J lost 4; bases outside the gene matches: 6. Looked up from germline, CDR1 is SGDLS and CDR2 is YYNGEE. This CDR3 has 17 amino acids. The CDR3 is CASSAPGLAGAYNEQFF. CDR3 sequence (DNA): TGTGCCAGCAGCGCGCCGGGACTAGCGGGGGCTTACAATGAGCAGTTCTTC.

V is TRBV7-2 and J is TRBJ2-5; TRBD1 is a possible D gene (6 bases). Trimming cost V 1 base and J 2 bases, with 11 bases left between them. The CDR3 is made up of 15 amino acids. Germline V CDR1 and CDR2: SGHTA, FQGNSA. This CDR3 reads CASSLGSGVQETQYF. CDR3 nucleotide sequence: TGTGCCAGCAGCTTAGGGTCAGGGGTGCAAGAGACCCAGTACTTC.

This rearrangement joins TRBV6-4 to TRBJ2-1; maybe TRBD1 (5 bases). Germline V lookup: CDR1 MRHNA, CDR2 SNTAGT. The V and J ends lost 5 bases and 7 bases respectively, with 15 bases between them. The CDR3 covers 14 residues. The CDR3 here is CASSYARGLNEQFF. The CDR3 DNA reads TGTGCCAGCAGTTACGCAAGGGGTCTAAATGAGCAGTTCTTC.

Regarding this clone: Distinct nucleotide sequences in the sample also encode this CDR3. The rearrangement links TRBV10-3 to TRBJ1-2; possible D gene TRBD1, 6 bases. Germline values: CDR1 ENHRY, CDR2 SYGVKD. CDR3 size: 18 residues. With 3 bases removed from V and 4 bases from J, the gap between germline ends came to 24 bases. The CDR3 sequence: CAISDVGVAGVAFYGYTF. The CDR3 region has the DNA TGTGCCATCAGTGATGTCGGGGTGGCAGGGGTGGCGTTCTATGGCTACACCTTC.

In this sample, this clone turned up a few times. The chain combines TRBV18 with TRBJ2-3; 8 positions match TRBD1. Germline CDR1 is KGHSH and CDR2 is LQKENI. The CDR3 length is 15 residues. The ends lost 0 bases at V and 4 bases at J; junction bases unmatched: 3. The CDR3 DNA is TGTGCCAGCTCACCACCCGCAGGGGGCGCAGATACGCAGTATTTT. Translation: CASSPPAGGADTQYF.

As for this clone: At one end, the junction sequence differs from germline, possibly due to a read error. The chain is built from TRBV4-1 and TRBJ1-2; possible D gene TRBD1, 5 bases. The CDR3 loop spans 11 amino acids. Germline V lookup: CDR1 MGHRA, CDR2 YSYEKL. The CDR3 DNA reads as TGCGCCAGCAGCCAAGGGGCAGGGTGGTCCTTC. It encodes CASSQGAGWSF.

The genes are TRBV9 and TRBJ1-4; weak D call: TRBD1 (5 bases). Trimming left V 0 bases short and J 3 bases short, with 12 bases between. The length of the CDR3 is 16 residues. CDR1 is SGDLS, CDR2 YYNGEE, per germline. CDR3 amino acids: CASSVGGRVANEKLFF. CDR3 in DNA: TGTGCCAGCAGCGTAGGGGGCCGCGTGGCTAATGAAAAACTGTTTTTT.

This clone was observed a handful of times. V usage is TRBV7-6 and J usage is TRBJ1-3; no firm D call. This CDR3 is built from 15 residues. Germline V gives CDR1 SGHVS, CDR2 FNYEAQ. Between the trimmed V and J ends, which lost 4 bases and 4 bases, there was a span of 14 bases. The CDR3 loop is CASSSTRSRGNTIYF. The CDR3 DNA is TGTGCCAGCAGCTCCACCAGATCGCGGGGAAACACCATATATTTT.

The rearrangement joins TRBV2 to TRBJ2-7, with a tentative D call TRBD2 (6 bases). This CDR3 region has 15 residues. Germline V gene lookup returns CDR1 SNHLY and CDR2 FYNNEI. Trimming left V 3 bases short and J 0 bases short, with 12 bases between. DNA for the CDR3: TGTGCCAGCAGTGAGGGTAGCGGCAGCTCCTACGAGCAGTACTTC. Translated: CASSEGSGSSYEQYF.

The V call is TRBV6-6, the J call TRBJ1-2; 9 bases line up with TRBD1. CDR1 and CDR2 from the germline V gene are MNHNY and SVGAGI (reference sequence). CDR3 length: 14 amino acids. J gave up 8 bases and V 2 bases, and 6 bases lay outside the gene matches. The DNA for the CDR3 is TGTGCCAGCAGTTACGCGGACAGGGGTAAAGGCTACACCTTC. Translation gives CASSYADRGKGYTF.

This clone was seen more than once but under ten times. This chain links TRBV7-3 with TRBJ2-3, with 7 bases fitting TRBD2. CDR3 length equals 14 residues. Germline V gene data show CDR1 as SGHTA and CDR2 as FQGTGA. Trimming at V came to 2 bases and at J to 1 base, leaving 0 bases not matched to a gene. The chain's CDR3 is CASSLAGGTDTQYF. DNA for the CDR3: TGTGCCAGCAGCTTAGCGGGAGGCACAGATACGCAGTATTTT.

The chain recombines TRBV18 with TRBJ1-3, with no clear D. This CDR3 is 15 amino acids long. Germline CDR1 is KGHSH and CDR2 is LQKENI. The V gene lost 6 bases and the J gene lost 4 bases, with 16 bases spanning the gap. The DNA of the CDR3 is TGTGCCAGCTCGCTAAACAGCCCTGTAGGAAACACCATATATTTT. It specifies CASSLNSPVGNTIYF. Using reference TRBV18 and TRBJ1-3 for the parts outside the CDR3, the full variable domain is NAGVMQNPRHLVRRRGQEARLRCSPMKGHSHVYWYRQLPEEGLKFMVYLQKENIIDESGMPKERFSAEFPKEGPSILRIQQVVRGDSAAYFCASSLNSPVGNTIYFGEGSWLTVV.

The genes are TRBV7-9 and TRBJ2-1; 8 nucleotides agree with TRBD1. The trim removed 0 bases at V and 9 bases at J, leaving 13 bases unmatched. This CDR3 region has 17 residues. CDR1 is SEHNR, CDR2 FQNEAQ, per germline (reference sequence). The CDR3 coding sequence is TGTGCCAGCAGCTTAGCGGACAGGGAAGTTTTCAGTGGTGAGCAGTTCTTC. It codes for CASSLADREVFSGEQFF.

CDR3 in amino acids: CASSFGEGQGSGANVLTF. The DNA for the CDR3 is TGTGCCAGCAGCTTTGGGGAGGGGCAGGGCTCCGGGGCCAACGTCCTGACTTTC. This rearrangement joins TRBV11-2 to TRBJ2-6; 7 bases fit TRBD2. J gave up 4 bases and V 3 bases, and 12 bases lay outside the gene matches. The CDR3 extends over 18 amino acids. Germline V gives CDR1 SGHAT, CDR2 FQNNGV.

This sequence joins TRBV18 and TRBJ1-2, with D perhaps TRBD1 (6 bases). The germline gives CDR1 KGHSH, CDR2 LQKENI. V lost 6 bases, J lost 4 bases, and 15 bases lay in between. The CDR3 length is 14 residues. The CDR3 reads CASSGQYPSYGYTF. Here the CDR3 DNA reads TGTGCCAGCTCCGGACAGTACCCGTCCTATGGCTACACCTTC.

The J gene is TRBJ1-4, the V gene TRBV6-5; D might be TRBD1 (6 bases). Between the trimmed V and J ends, which lost 6 bases and 5 bases, there was a span of 13 bases. Germline V gene sequence: CDR1 MNHEY, CDR2 SVGAGI. This CDR3 spans 14 amino acids. The CDR3 reads CASSNRDKNEKLFF. The CDR3 coding sequence is TGTGCCAGCAGCAACAGGGACAAGAATGAAAAACTGTTTTTT.

This clone was recorded a few times. The gene calls are TRBV5-1 and TRBJ1-2; 8 bases agree with TRBD1. The V and J ends lost 3 bases and 8 bases, in that order; junction bases with no gene match: 9. This CDR3 has 14 residues. Germline CDR1 reads SGHRS; CDR2 reads YFSETQ. The chain's CDR3 is CASSSGGQEEGYTF. As DNA, the CDR3 is TGCGCCAGCAGCTCCGGGGGACAGGAGGAGGGCTACACCTTC.

The genes are TRBV6-6 and TRBJ1-1; 7 nucleotides agree with TRBD1. The CDR3 spans 12 residues. CDR1 is MNHNY and CDR2 is SVGAGI in the germline V gene (reference sequence). After removal of 2 bases from V and 11 bases from J, the junction contained 5 bases not matched to a gene. CDR3 in amino acids: CASSYPTGRAFF. As DNA, the CDR3 is TGTGCCAGCAGTTACCCGACAGGGAGGGCTTTCTTT.

The rearrangement links TRBV6-1 to TRBJ2-7, with a tentative D call TRBD1 (6 bases). Trimming pared 1 base from V and 4 bases from J, leaving 14 bases between. Germline V gene lookup returns CDR1 MNHNS and CDR2 SASEGT. CDR3 length: 15 amino acids. The CDR3 loop is CASSEVGGSLYEQYF. DNA for the CDR3: TGTGCCAGCAGTGAAGTTGGGGGCTCCTTGTACGAGCAGTACTTC.

The chain joins TRBV5-4 to TRBJ2-5; tentatively, D is TRBD2 (6 bases). This CDR3 spans 12 amino acids. Trimming left V 0 bases short and J 9 bases short, with 9 bases between. Germline CDR1 is SGHNT and CDR2 is YYREEE (reference sequence). In nucleotides, the CDR3 is TGTGCCAGCAGCTTGGCGCCGGGGGCCCAGTACTTC. It translates to CASSLAPGAQYF.